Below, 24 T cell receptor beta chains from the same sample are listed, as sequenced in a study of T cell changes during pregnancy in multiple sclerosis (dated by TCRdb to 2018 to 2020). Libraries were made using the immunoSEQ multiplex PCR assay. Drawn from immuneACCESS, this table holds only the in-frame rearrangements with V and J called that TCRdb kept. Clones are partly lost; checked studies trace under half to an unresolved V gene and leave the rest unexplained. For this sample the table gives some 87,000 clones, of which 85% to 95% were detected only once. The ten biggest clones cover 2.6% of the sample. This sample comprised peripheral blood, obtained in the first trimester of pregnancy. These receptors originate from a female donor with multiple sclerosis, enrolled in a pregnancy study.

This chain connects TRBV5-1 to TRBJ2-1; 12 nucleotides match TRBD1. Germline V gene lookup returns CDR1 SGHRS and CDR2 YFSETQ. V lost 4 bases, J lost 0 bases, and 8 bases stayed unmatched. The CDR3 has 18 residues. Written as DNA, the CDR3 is TGCGCCAGCAGCCATACCGGGACAGGGGGCTTCTCCTACAATGAGCAGTTCTTC. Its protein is CASSHTGTGGFSYNEQFF.

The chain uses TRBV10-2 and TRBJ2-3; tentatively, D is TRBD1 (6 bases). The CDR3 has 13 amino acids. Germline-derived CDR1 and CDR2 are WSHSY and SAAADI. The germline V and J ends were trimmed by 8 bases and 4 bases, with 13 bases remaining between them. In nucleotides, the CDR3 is TGCGCCAGCGGTTTGTGGGGGCCAGATACGCAGTATTTT. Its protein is CASGLWGPDTQYF.

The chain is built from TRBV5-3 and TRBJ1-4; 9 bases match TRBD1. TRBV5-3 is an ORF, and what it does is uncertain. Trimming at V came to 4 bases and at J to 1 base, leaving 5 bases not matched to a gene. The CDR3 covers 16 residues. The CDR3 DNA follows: TGTGCCAGAAGCACCCCGACAGGGGGAACTAATGAAAAACTGTTTTTT. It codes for CARSTPTGGTNEKLFF.

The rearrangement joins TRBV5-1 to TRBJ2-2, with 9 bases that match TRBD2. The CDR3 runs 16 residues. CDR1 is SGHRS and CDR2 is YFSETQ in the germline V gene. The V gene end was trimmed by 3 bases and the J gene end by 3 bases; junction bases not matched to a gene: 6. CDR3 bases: TGCGCCAGCAGCTCCCGACTAGCGGCTCACACCGGGGAGCTGTTTTTT. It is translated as CASSSRLAAHTGELFF.

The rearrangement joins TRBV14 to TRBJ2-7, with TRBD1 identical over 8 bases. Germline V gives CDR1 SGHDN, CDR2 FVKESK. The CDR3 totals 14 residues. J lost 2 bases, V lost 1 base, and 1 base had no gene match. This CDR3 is CASSQGTGPYEQYF. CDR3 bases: TGTGCCAGCAGCCAAGGGACAGGGCCCTACGAGCAGTACTTC.

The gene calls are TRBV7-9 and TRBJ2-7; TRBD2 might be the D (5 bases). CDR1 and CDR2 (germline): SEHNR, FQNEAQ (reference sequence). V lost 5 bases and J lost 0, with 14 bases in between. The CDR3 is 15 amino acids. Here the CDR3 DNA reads TGTGCCAGCAGCCAACCCGGGATGAGCTCCTACGAGCAGTACTTC. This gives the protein CASSQPGMSSYEQYF. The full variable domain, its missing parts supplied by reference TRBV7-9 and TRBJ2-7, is DTGVSQNPRHKITKRGQNVTFRCDPISEHNRLYWYRQTLGQGPEFLTYFQNEAQLEKSRLLSDRFSAERPKGSFSTLEIQRTEQGDSAMYLCASSQPGMSSYEQYFGPGTRLTVT.

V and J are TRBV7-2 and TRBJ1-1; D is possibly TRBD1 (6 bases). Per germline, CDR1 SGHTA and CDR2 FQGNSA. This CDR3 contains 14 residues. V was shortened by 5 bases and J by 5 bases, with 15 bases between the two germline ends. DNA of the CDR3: TGTGCCAGCAGCCCCACTCTGAGGGGGACTGAAGCTTTCTTT. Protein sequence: CASSPTLRGTEAFF.

The CDR3 sequence: CASSLDRVLNEQFF. The CDR3, as DNA: TGTGCCAGCAGTTTAGACAGGGTTTTAAATGAGCAGTTCTTC. The chain combines TRBV28 with TRBJ2-1, with TRBD1 matching 7 bases. There are 14 residues in the CDR3. Germline V CDR1 and CDR2: MDHEN, SYDVKM. With 2 bases clipped from V and 7 bases from J, the junction kept 5 bases outside the gene matches.

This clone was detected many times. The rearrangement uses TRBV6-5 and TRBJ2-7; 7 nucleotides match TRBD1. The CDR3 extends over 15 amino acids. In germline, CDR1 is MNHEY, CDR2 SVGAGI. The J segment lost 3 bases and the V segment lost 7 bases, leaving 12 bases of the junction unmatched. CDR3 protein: CASTRPSTGIYEQYF. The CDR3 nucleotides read TGTGCCAGCACCCGCCCATCGACAGGGATCTACGAGCAGTACTTC.

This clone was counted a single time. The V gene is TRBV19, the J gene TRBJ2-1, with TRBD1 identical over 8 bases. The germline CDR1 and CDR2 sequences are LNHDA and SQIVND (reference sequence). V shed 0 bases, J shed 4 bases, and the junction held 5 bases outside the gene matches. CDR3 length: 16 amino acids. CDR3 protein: CASSIDSRGLYNEQFF. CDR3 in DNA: TGTGCCAGTAGTATAGATAGCAGGGGGCTGTACAATGAGCAGTTCTTC.

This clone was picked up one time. CDR3 protein: CASSQDKSAYYEQYF. In nucleotides, the CDR3 is TGTGCCAGCAGCCAAGATAAAAGCGCTTACTACGAGCAGTACTTC. The chain recombines TRBV4-2 with TRBJ2-7, with unresolved D. This CDR3 spans 15 amino acids. V gave up 0 bases and J gave up 3 bases, with 12 bases separating them. Germline V lookup: CDR1 LGHNA, CDR2 YNFKEQ.

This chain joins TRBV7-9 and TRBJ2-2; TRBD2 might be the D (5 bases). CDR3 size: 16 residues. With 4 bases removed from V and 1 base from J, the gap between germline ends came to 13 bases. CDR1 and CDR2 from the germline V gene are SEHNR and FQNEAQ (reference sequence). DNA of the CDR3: TGTGCCAGCAGCTCCAGGCCGGCGGGGAACACCGGGGAGCTGTTTTTT. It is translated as CASSSRPAGNTGELFF.

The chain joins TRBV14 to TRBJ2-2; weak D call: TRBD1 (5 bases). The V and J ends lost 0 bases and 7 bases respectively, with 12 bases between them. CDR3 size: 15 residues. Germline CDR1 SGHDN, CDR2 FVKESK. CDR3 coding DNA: TGTGCCAGCAGCCAAGATAGGCAGGGCTTCGGGGAGCTGTTTTTT. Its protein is CASSQDRQGFGELFF.

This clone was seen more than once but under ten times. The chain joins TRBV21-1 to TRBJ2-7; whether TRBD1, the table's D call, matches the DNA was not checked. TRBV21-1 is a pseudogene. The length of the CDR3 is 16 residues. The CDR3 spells CASSMNRTPFSYEQYF. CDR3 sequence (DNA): TGTGCCAGCAGCATGAATAGGACACCCTTCTCCTACGAGCAGTACTTC.

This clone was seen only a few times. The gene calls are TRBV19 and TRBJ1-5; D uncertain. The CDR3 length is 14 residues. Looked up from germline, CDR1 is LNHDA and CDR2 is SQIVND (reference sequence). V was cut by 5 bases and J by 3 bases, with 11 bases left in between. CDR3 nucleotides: TGTGCCAGTAGTTCGGGAGAAGACAATCAGCCCCAGCATTTT. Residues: CASSSGEDNQPQHF.

CDR3 region: CASRSTSVVSYEQYF. In nucleotides, the CDR3 is TGTGCCAGCAGATCTACTAGCGTCGTCTCCTACGAGCAGTACTTC. The chain is built from TRBV6-6 and TRBJ2-7; 7 positions agree with TRBD2. After removal of 6 bases from V and 0 bases from J, the junction contained 8 bases not matched to a gene. The CDR3 totals 15 residues. The germline CDR1 and CDR2 sequences are MNHNY and SVGAGI (reference sequence).

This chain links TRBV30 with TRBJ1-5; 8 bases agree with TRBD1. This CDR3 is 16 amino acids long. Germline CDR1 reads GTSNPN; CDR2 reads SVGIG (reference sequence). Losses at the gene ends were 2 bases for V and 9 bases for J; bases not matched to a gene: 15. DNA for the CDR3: TGTGCCTGGAGTCCCCCGACAGGGGAAGGGGGGGGGCCCCAGCATTTT. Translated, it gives CAWSPPTGEGGGPQHF.

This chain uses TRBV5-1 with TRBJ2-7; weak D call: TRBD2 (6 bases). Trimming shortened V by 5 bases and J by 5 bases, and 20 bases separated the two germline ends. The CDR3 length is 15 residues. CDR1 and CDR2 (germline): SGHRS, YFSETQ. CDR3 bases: TGCGCCAGCAGATTAAGCGGGTCCCTACTGAACGAGCAGTACTTC. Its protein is CASRLSGSLLNEQYF.

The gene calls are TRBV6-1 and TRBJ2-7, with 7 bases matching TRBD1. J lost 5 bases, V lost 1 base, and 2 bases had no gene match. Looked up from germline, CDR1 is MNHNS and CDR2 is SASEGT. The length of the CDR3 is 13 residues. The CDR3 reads CASSEGTGHEQYF. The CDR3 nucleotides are TGTGCCAGCAGTGAAGGGACAGGACACGAGCAGTACTTC.

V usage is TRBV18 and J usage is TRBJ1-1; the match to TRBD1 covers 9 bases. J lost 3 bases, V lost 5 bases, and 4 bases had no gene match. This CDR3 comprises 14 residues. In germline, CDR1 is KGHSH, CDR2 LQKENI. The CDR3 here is CASSSTGGDTEAFF. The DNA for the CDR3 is TGTGCCAGCTCATCTACAGGGGGCGACACTGAAGCTTTCTTT.

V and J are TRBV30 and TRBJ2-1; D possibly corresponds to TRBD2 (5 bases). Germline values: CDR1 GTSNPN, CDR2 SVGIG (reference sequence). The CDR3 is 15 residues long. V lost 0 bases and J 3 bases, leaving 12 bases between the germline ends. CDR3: CAWSVVTGIYNEQFF. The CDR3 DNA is TGTGCCTGGAGTGTAGTTACGGGGATCTACAATGAGCAGTTCTTC.

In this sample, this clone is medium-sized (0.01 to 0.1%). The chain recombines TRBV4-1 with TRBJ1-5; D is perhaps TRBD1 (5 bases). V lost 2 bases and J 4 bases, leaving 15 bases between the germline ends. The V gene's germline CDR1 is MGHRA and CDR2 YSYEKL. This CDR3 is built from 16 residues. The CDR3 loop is CASSQHGGKGNQPQHF. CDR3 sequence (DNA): TGCGCCAGCAGCCAACACGGGGGAAAGGGGAATCAGCCCCAGCATTTT.

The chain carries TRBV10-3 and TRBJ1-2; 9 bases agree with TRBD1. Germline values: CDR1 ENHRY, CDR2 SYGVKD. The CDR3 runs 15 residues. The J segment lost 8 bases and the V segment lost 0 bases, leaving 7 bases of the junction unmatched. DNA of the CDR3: TGTGCCATCAGTGAGTCCATCGGACAGGGGAAGGGCTACACCTTC. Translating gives CAISESIGQGKGYTF.

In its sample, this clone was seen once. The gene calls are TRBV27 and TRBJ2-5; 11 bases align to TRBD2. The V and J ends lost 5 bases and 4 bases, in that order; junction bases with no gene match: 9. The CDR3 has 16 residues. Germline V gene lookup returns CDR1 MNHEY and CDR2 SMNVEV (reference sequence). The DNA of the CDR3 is TGTGCCAGCAGTCCGGAGGAAGGACTAGCGGGAGAGACCCAGTACTTC. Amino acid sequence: CASSPEEGLAGETQYF.